The 15 T cell receptor beta chains reported below all come from one sample, sequenced in a study of ipilimumab plus nivolumab after autologous stem cell transplantation. Produced via immunoSEQ multiplex PCR; TCRdb's table is partial and in-frame only. This table has tens of thousands of clones, 83% appearing once. The input for sequencing was PBMCs, taken in a trial of ipilimumab plus nivolumab as post-transplant consolidation. Receptor source: a male donor with diffuse large B-cell lymphoma.

V usage is TRBV5-5 and J usage is TRBJ2-3; 8 nucleotides agree with TRBD2. V shed 4 bases, J shed 2 bases, and the junction held 6 bases outside the gene matches. CDR1 is SGHKS, CDR2 YYEKEE, per germline (reference sequence). This CDR3 has 15 residues. CDR3 sequence reads: CASSPVAGSTDTQYF. The CDR3 DNA is TGTGCCAGCAGCCCGGTAGCGGGGTCCACAGATACGCAGTATTTT.

This CDR3 reads CASGSTEPQHF. The CDR3 DNA is TGTGCTAGTGGTTCGACCGAGCCCCAGCATTTT. The V call is TRBV12-5, the J call TRBJ1-5, with D hard to call. CDR1 and CDR2 from the germline V gene are LGHNT and FRNRAP. This CDR3 spans 11 amino acids. Trimming pared 4 bases from V and 8 bases from J, leaving 6 bases between.

This clone appeared a single time. Other DNA sequences in the same sample also yield this CDR3. This chain joins TRBV5-4 and TRBJ2-1, with D possibly matching TRBD2 (6 bases). This CDR3 region has 15 residues. Per germline, CDR1 SGHNT and CDR2 YYREEE (reference sequence). V gave up 0 bases and J gave up 7 bases, with 14 bases separating them. For the CDR3, the DNA is TGTGCCAGCAGCTTGGCCTCGCGGGGAGATAATGAGCAGTTCTTC. Protein product: CASSLASRGDNEQFF.

The chain carries TRBV19 and TRBJ2-5, with D tentatively TRBD1 or TRBD2 (5 bases each). Trimming removed 4 bases at V and 5 bases at J, with 20 bases between. Germline CDR1 and CDR2: LNHDA and SQIVND (reference sequence). CDR3 length equals 16 residues. The CDR3 sequence: CASSTGAGEVRETQYF. The CDR3 region has the DNA TGTGCCAGTAGTACTGGGGCGGGTGAGGTACGGGAGACCCAGTACTTC.

The chain combines TRBV11-1 with TRBJ1-2, with D perhaps matching TRBD1 (6 bases). Trimming removed 1 base at V and 2 bases at J, with 17 bases between. Germline V gene data show CDR1 as SGHAT and CDR2 as FQDESV (reference sequence). This CDR3 contains 17 residues. CDR3 coding DNA: TGTGCCAGCAGCTTAGGGCAGACAGGCGGCCCGAACTATGGCTACACCTTC. Translating gives CASSLGQTGGPNYGYTF.

This clone was seen repeatedly, ten times or more. The rearrangement links TRBV5-4 to TRBJ2-7; TRBD1 aligns across 7 bases. The CDR3 totals 13 residues. V trimming: 5 bases; J trimming: 1 base; junction bases outside the gene matches: 3. Germline CDR1 is SGHNT and CDR2 is YYREEE (reference sequence). The CDR3 DNA follows: TGTGCCAGCAGGGGGGACAGTTCCTACGAGCAGTACTTC. Protein: CASRGDSSYEQYF.

This clone was seen a few times. The chain uses TRBV11-2 and TRBJ1-2; the D gene is possibly TRBD1 (5 bases). V gave up 2 bases and J gave up 2 bases, with 12 bases separating them. CDR1 and CDR2 (germline): SGHAT, FQNNGV. There are 15 residues in the CDR3. The CDR3 sequence: CASSLRGGWNYGYTF. In DNA, the CDR3 is TGTGCCAGCAGCTTACGGGGGGGGTGGAACTATGGCTACACCTTC.

V usage is TRBV7-2 and J usage is TRBJ1-5, with no clear D. The germline V gene encodes CDR1 SGHTA and CDR2 FQGNSA. This CDR3 region has 14 residues. V dropped 1 base and J dropped 1 base, with 5 bases sitting between them. The CDR3 loop reads CASSLGRSNQPQHF. The CDR3 coding sequence is TGTGCCAGCAGCTTAGGGAGAAGCAATCAGCCCCAGCATTTT.

This clone was found a few times. The chain combines TRBV10-1 with TRBJ2-3; 8 bases agree with TRBD2. Germline trimming cut 0 bases from V and 2 bases from J; bases unmatched to any gene: 4. The CDR3 is 16 amino acids. CDR1 is WNHNN and CDR2 is SYGVQD in the germline V gene (reference sequence). The CDR3 DNA sequence: TGCGCCAGCAGTGAGTCCCAGCGGGGGACCACAGATACGCAGTATTTT. Protein product: CASSESQRGTTDTQYF.

V is TRBV5-4 and J is TRBJ2-1, with D possibly matching TRBD2 (6 bases). V lost 0 bases to trimming and J lost 4 bases, with 11 bases between them. The CDR3 consists of 15 residues. Germline values: CDR1 SGHNT, CDR2 YYREEE (reference sequence). The CDR3 DNA reads as TGTGCCAGCAGCTTGGGGGGCGGGGCTTACAATGAGCAGTTCTTC. Amino acid sequence: CASSLGGGAYNEQFF.

CDR3 sequence reads: CASSQTARGGGLSSYEQYF. The CDR3 DNA reads TGCGCCAGCAGCCAGACGGCAAGGGGCGGGGGCCTAAGCTCCTACGAGCAGTACTTC. J is TRBJ2-5 and V is TRBV4-1, with TRBD2 as a possible D gene (7 bases). TRBJ2-7 matches the DNA end more closely, so the J call is doubtful. The CDR3 extends over 19 amino acids. Germline lookup yields CDR1 MGHRA and CDR2 YSYEKL.

This chain joins TRBV5-1 and TRBJ1-1, with a tentative D call TRBD1 (5 bases). This CDR3 has 14 amino acids. Trimming shortened V by 5 bases and J by 3 bases, and 14 bases separated the two germline ends. Germline lookup yields CDR1 SGHRS and CDR2 YFSETQ. CDR3 coding DNA: TGCGCCAGCAGTCCGGACACCCGGTACACTGAAGCTTTCTTT. Its translation is CASSPDTRYTEAFF.

A single count supports this clone. The chain carries TRBV7-3 and TRBJ2-2; tentative D call: TRBD1 (6 bases). Deletions cut 5 bases from V and 5 bases from J, with 9 bases between. The CDR3 is made up of 13 amino acids. The V gene's germline CDR1 is SGHTA and CDR2 FQGTGA. Here the CDR3 reads CASSQGGTGELFF. The CDR3 bases are TGTGCCAGCAGCCAAGGGGGAACCGGGGAGCTGTTTTTT.

V is TRBV18 and J is TRBJ2-5; D ambiguous. CDR1 and CDR2 (germline): KGHSH, LQKENI. This CDR3 contains 12 residues. Trimming stripped 2 bases from V and 4 bases from J, with 5 bases between. Here the CDR3 reads CASSPDLETQYF. Here the CDR3 DNA reads TGTGCCAGCTCACCAGACTTAGAGACCCAGTACTTC.

The genes are TRBV5-4 and TRBJ1-1, with D unclear. CDR1 is SGHNT and CDR2 is YYREEE in the germline V gene (reference sequence). V gave up 0 bases and J gave up 5 bases, with 8 bases separating them. The CDR3 sequence is 13 residues long. The CDR3 here is CASSLATLTEAFF. The CDR3 DNA reads as TGTGCCAGCAGCTTGGCAACCCTAACTGAAGCTTTCTTT.